This T cell receptor (beta chain) was recovered during a study of CD8+CD57+ T cells in acquired aplastic anemia. Study information: Sorted CD4+ and CD8+ cells gave an average of roughly 3.5 ug of DNA.

Profiling that covered TCR beta VDJ and CDR3 relied on genomic DNA as its template. One entry per CDR3 protein results from TCRdb running MiXCR on the reads. The data show 150,000 to 200,000 distinct CDR3 sequences, about 45% seen once. The CDR3 spans 16 residues. From germline, CDR1 is SGHTA and CDR2 FQGNSA. Between the trimmed V and J ends, which lost 4 bases and 5 bases, there was a span of 18 bases. Patients chosen for sequencing had CD8+CD57+ cells that had expanded, as shown by flow cytometry. All participating patients were living with severe acquired aplastic anemia. This TCR was recovered from a human donor with aplastic anemia. The chain uses TRBV7-2 and TRBJ1-5, with D tentatively TRBD1 (5 bases). Material for sequencing was sorted CD4+, CD8+, or CD8+CD57+ T cells (not recorded which) from PBMCs. The CDR3 DNA is TGTGCCAGCAGCTGGGGCGTACAGGCCAACGATCAGCCCCAGCATTTT. Its protein product is CASSWGVQANDQPQHF.